This record covers a single T cell receptor beta chain. Its antigen is not identified. The assay, immunoSEQ v3.0, was run at survey level. Clones were read by immunoSEQ multiplex PCR, and TCRdb kept only the in-frame ones, dropping some. The table records 40,000 to 50,000 clones, less than 95% of them present only once. V was pared by 1 base and J by 4 bases, with 5 bases of the junction left unmatched. Looked up from germline, CDR1 is KGHSH and CDR2 is LQKENI. This CDR3 region has 15 residues. The data originate from a study of long-term antiretroviral therapy in people with HIV. Study observations and caveats: Post-ART, diversity grew, though it stayed under transplant donor control levels. ART adherence, viral resistance and therapy changes went undocumented. Clones that had undergone expansion before ART prevailed in the repertoire throughout all time points.

The clonotype originates from a man aged 25 to 45 with HIV. V and J are TRBV18 and TRBJ1-2; 8 bases are a match to TRBD1. This sample comprised unsorted PBMCs, obtained 9.2 years after starting antiretroviral therapy. The DNA of the CDR3 is TGTGCCAGCTCACCACTGGGACAGGACCCCTATGGCTACACCTTC. Protein sequence: CASSPLGQDPYGYTF.